One and the same sample provided the 11 T cell receptor beta chains below, sequenced in a study of regulatory T cells in long-lasting Graves disease. Regarding time point: newly diagnosed GD, antithyroid drugs for less than 3 months. TCR sequences were obtained from RNA taken from PBMCs. HTBI primers from iRepertoire and Arm-PCR of CDR3 regions yielded the TCR beta libraries. TCRdb analysed the multiplex PCR reads with MiXCR anew, one entry per CDR3 protein. The sample has 550,000 to 650,000 distinct CDR3 sequences; about 16% are singletons. The sample also formed part of further work on T cells in Graves' hyperthyroidism and ophthalmopathy.

The material sequenced was peripheral blood mononuclear cells (PBMCs), taken at new diagnosis, from a patient treated with antithyroid drugs. These receptors all stem from a man younger than 35 with Graves disease.

This clonotype has at least ten counts. The chain combines TRBV13 with TRBJ2-7; D unclear. Germline V CDR1 and CDR2: PRHDT, FYEKMQ (reference sequence). There are 16 residues in the CDR3. V dropped 5 bases and J dropped 1 base, with 18 bases sitting between them. The CDR3 loop is CASSQLTALGSYEQYF. CDR3 nucleotides: TGTGCCAGCAGCCAACTGACGGCCCTCGGATCCTACGAGCAGTACTTC.

This clonotype was counted between two and nine times. The V call is TRBV20-1, the J call TRBJ2-3, with unresolved D. Between the trimmed V and J ends, which lost 3 bases and 2 bases, there was a span of 6 bases. The germline gives CDR1 DFQATT, CDR2 SNEGSKA (reference sequence). The CDR3 runs to 12 residues. CDR3 protein: CSASNFTDTQYF. The DNA of the CDR3 is TGCAGTGCTAGCAACTTCACAGATACGCAGTATTTT.

This clonotype has only a few counts. This chain uses TRBV20-1 with TRBJ1-5; 9 nucleotides match TRBD1. The germline gives CDR1 DFQATT, CDR2 SNEGSKA (reference sequence). J gave up 8 bases and V 6 bases, and 11 bases lay outside the gene matches. The CDR3 totals 14 residues. This chain's CDR3 is CSAPQGATDEPQHF. DNA for the CDR3: TGCAGTGCGCCACAGGGGGCGACCGATGAGCCCCAGCATTTT.

V gene TRBV24-1 combines with J gene TRBJ2-4; D gene unclear. Trimming took 6 bases from V and 8 from J, leaving 7 bases between them. This CDR3 is 11 amino acids long. Germline V CDR1 and CDR2: KGHDR, SFDVKD. The CDR3 DNA is TGTGCCACCAGTCTTAACCACATTCAGTACTTC. It codes for CATSLNHIQYF.

This chain connects TRBV18 to TRBJ1-3, with TRBD1 identical over 7 bases. V dropped 3 bases and J dropped 2; count of bases not matched to a gene: 7. This CDR3 comprises 16 residues. Germline V gene data show CDR1 as KGHSH and CDR2 as LQKENI. This CDR3 is CASSPRQGDTGNTIYF. DNA for the CDR3: TGTGCCAGCTCACCTCGACAGGGAGATACTGGAAACACCATATATTTT.

This clonotype was seen ten or more times. This rearrangement joins TRBV12-3 or TRBV12-4 to TRBJ1-4, with D hard to call. V lost 5 bases to trimming and J lost 4 bases, with 5 bases between them. CDR3 length: 12 amino acids. This CDR3 is CASSRVNEKLFF. The CDR3 DNA reads TGTGCCAGCAGTCGGGTTAATGAAAAACTGTTTTTT.

This clonotype was found a few times. This chain uses TRBV7-8 with TRBJ2-7, with D possibly being TRBD2 (7 bases). This CDR3 comprises 15 residues. The ends were cut back, 5 bases at V and 1 base at J, with 15 bases in the middle. Germline assignment: CDR1 SGHVS and CDR2 FQNEAQ. CDR3 nucleotide sequence: TGTGCCAGCAGCCCCCGGGGGGACATTTCCTACGAGCAGTACTTC. This translates into CASSPRGDISYEQYF.

The gene calls are TRBV20-1 and TRBJ1-5; D is unclear. Germline CDR1 and CDR2: DFQATT and SNEGSKA (reference sequence). This CDR3 comprises 16 residues. The V gene lost 0 bases and the J gene lost 1 base, with 13 bases spanning the gap. CDR3 nucleotides: TGCAGTGCTAGAGATTGGCGGCGCGGGAGCAATCAGCCCCAGCATTTT. Translating it yields CSARDWRRGSNQPQHF.

This clonotype was recorded many times. The chain is built from TRBV18 and TRBJ2-3, with a weak D call TRBD2 (6 bases). The V and J ends lost 4 bases and 0 bases respectively, with 17 bases between them. Germline CDR1 KGHSH, CDR2 LQKENI. CDR3 length: 17 residues. CDR3: CASSRSSTGLSTDTQYF. Written as DNA, the CDR3 is TGTGCCAGCTCACGGTCTTCGACGGGACTCAGCACAGATACGCAGTATTTT. Full variable domain (rest looked up from reference TRBV18 and TRBJ2-3): NAGVMQNPRHLVRRRGQEARLRCSPMKGHSHVYWYRQLPEEGLKFMVYLQKENIIDESGMPKERFSAEFPKEGPSILRIQQVVRGDSAAYFCASSRSSTGLSTDTQYFGPGTRLTVL.

This clonotype occurred a few times. This sequence joins TRBV6-1 and TRBJ1-1; 9 nucleotides match TRBD1. Per the germline V gene, CDR1 is MNHNS and CDR2 is SASEGT. The CDR3 extends over 15 amino acids. Trimming cost V 5 bases and J 6 bases; bases outside gene matches: 10. The CDR3 loop reads CASSRGQGLPPEAFF. CDR3 DNA: TGTGCCAGCAGTAGAGGACAGGGGCTCCCTCCTGAAGCTTTCTTT.

The chain combines TRBV27 with TRBJ1-4, with D tentatively TRBD1 (5 bases). CDR1 is MNHEY and CDR2 is SMNVEV in the germline V gene (reference sequence). Trimming left V 8 bases short and J 8 bases short, with 18 bases between. CDR3 length equals 14 residues. The CDR3 nucleotides are TGTGCCAGCGGGTTAGGGGTTTTTCGAGAAAAACTGTTTTTT. As protein: CASGLGVFREKLFF. Together with reference TRBV27 and TRBJ1-4, the CDR3 gives the full variable domain: EAQVTQNPRYLITVTGKKLTVTCSQNMNHEYMSWYRQDPGLGLRQIYYSMNVEVTDKGDVPEGYKVSRKEKRNFPLILESPSPNQTSLYFCASGLGVFREKLFFGSGTQLSVL.